The 5 T cell receptor beta chains listed next were all sequenced from one sample in a study of CD8+CD57+ T cells in acquired aplastic anemia (dated by TCRdb to the late 2010s). The run used an Illumina HiSeq 2000. Profiling of TCR beta VDJ combinations and CDR3 sequences used genomic DNA as the template. TCRdb ran its own pipeline on the public reads, namely fastp trimming at Q25 and MiXCR clone calling, and kept in-frame beta chains. A single entry per CDR3 protein holds the most common genes and DNA from its merged rows. In this sample the table shows over 150,000 distinct CDR3 sequences, roughly half of which occur a single time. The ten largest clonotypes hold approximately 16% of the sample. The sequencing input was sorted CD4+, CD8+, or CD8+CD57+ T cells (not recorded which) from PBMCs. The receptors come from a human donor in good health, serving as a control.

V gene TRBV9 combines with J gene TRBJ2-1, with D possibly TRBD1 on 5 matching bases. The length of the CDR3 is 13 residues. Trimming removed 4 bases at V and 9 bases at J, with 14 bases between. Germline-derived CDR1 and CDR2 are SGDLS and YYNGEE. DNA of the CDR3: TGTGCCAGCAGCTGGGCCCCGGACACTGAGCAGTTCTTC. Protein: CASSWAPDTEQFF.

A note on this clonotype: A clone one base away is much larger, so this may be a read error. The CDR3 sequence: CSARDSWEGHLQETQYF. CDR3 nucleotide sequence: TGCAGTGCTAGAGATTCGTGGGAGGGACATTTACAAGAGACCCAGTACTTC. V and J are TRBV20-1 and TRBJ2-5; perhaps TRBD2 as D (7 bases). Germline V lookup: CDR1 DFQATT, CDR2 SNEGSKA (reference sequence). The length of the CDR3 is 17 residues. V gave up 0 bases and J gave up 2 bases, with 19 bases separating them.

This clonotype occurred many times. The chain joins TRBV5-1 to TRBJ1-2; a weak D match, TRBD1 (5 bases). This CDR3 comprises 14 residues. V dropped 0 bases and J dropped 4 bases, with 10 bases sitting between them. Germline-derived CDR1 and CDR2 are SGHRS and YFSETQ. The DNA of the CDR3 is TGCGCCAGCAGCTTGGGACAGAGAGCCTATGGCTACACCTTC. Translation: CASSLGQRAYGYTF.

This clonotype came up many times. The chain recombines TRBV4-1 with TRBJ1-5, with D hard to call. Trimming cost V 0 bases and J 0 bases, with 6 bases left between them. CDR1 and CDR2 (germline): MGHRA, YSYEKL. CDR3 length: 15 residues. The CDR3 region has the DNA TGCGCCAGCAGCCAAGAAGACTATAGCAATCAGCCCCAGCATTTT. Encoded protein: CASSQEDYSNQPQHF.

This clonotype was seen many times. The chain uses TRBV9 and TRBJ1-2, with a weak D call TRBD1 (5 bases). Trimming stripped 4 bases from V and 4 bases from J, with 14 bases between. CDR3 length equals 14 residues. Germline CDR1 reads SGDLS; CDR2 reads YYNGEE. The CDR3 region is CASSSPREAYGYTF. The DNA of the CDR3 is TGTGCCAGCAGCTCTCCCAGGGAGGCCTATGGCTACACCTTC.